The TCR beta chain described here comes from a study of OX40 agonist ivuxolimab in advanced cancers. Overall study: Patients enrolled in dose escalation were diagnosed with hepatocellular carcinoma, melanoma, renal cell or head and neck cancer. Findings of the study overall: The study found that CD8+ T cells averaged more expanded clones than CD4+. Compared with others, partial responders at 0.1-3.0 mg/kg displayed clonal expansion among the lowest.

The table came from immunoSEQ multiplex PCR; TCRdb's copy has only in-frame clones and leaves some out. The sample carries roughly 48,000 clones, approximately 82% recorded once. As to this clone: Its antigen is not known.

Trimming pared 2 bases from V and 9 bases from J, leaving 9 bases between. The germline gives CDR1 SGHTS, CDR2 YDEGEE. The CDR3 loop spans 12 amino acids. This sample comprised CD4+ or CD8+ T cells sorted from blood, obtained in a trial of the OX40 agonist ivuxolimab. This TCR was recovered from an adult with an advanced solid tumor such as melanoma, head and neck, liver or kidney cancer. The chain employs TRBV5-8 and TRBJ2-1; D is undetermined. The CDR3 here is CASSFEWVEQFF. As DNA, the CDR3 is TGTGCCAGCAGCTTTGAGTGGGTTGAGCAGTTCTTC.